The source of this TCR beta chain is a study of response to subunit inactivated influenza vaccine. Study observations and caveats: Only a handful of new T cells, the authors suggested, are recruited with each seasonal influenza vaccination.

About this clonotype itself: Its antigen is undetermined.

The CDR3 has 19 amino acids. The junction had 7 bases not matched to a gene; V was cut back by 0 bases and J by 0 bases. The germline V gene has CDR1 SGHRS and CDR2 YFSETQ. TCRdb reprocessed the RT-PCR reads with MiXCR, giving one entry per CDR3 protein. The sample shows under 950,000 distinct CDR3 sequences, less than 25% of them seen only once. The V gene is TRBV5-1, the J gene TRBJ2-3; 13 bases map to TRBD2. The clonotype was recovered from a man aged 45-65 years who received an inactivated influenza vaccine. The sample consisted of PBMCs from blood, taken around 5 days after vaccination. In DNA, the CDR3 is TGCGCCAGCAGCTTGGGGACTAGCGGGAGAGAACGGAGCACAGATACGCAGTATTTT. Its protein is CASSLGTSGRERSTDTQYF.